The present T cell receptor (beta chain) was sequenced within a study of cytomegalovirus exposure and HLA in healthy donors. Study-level information: There were 85 million or so unique TCRs (from HLA-typed donors) in an early data release.

In the PCR, 60 Vbeta and 13 Jbeta primers were used. Profiled with immunoSEQ multiplex PCR; TCRdb holds only in-frame clones, not every one. The sample includes 90,000 to 120,000 clones, roughly 82% seen only once; the top ten take roughly 2.6%. This CDR3 comprises 15 residues. The junction had 9 bases not matched to a gene; V was cut back by 4 bases and J by 6 bases. Germline-derived CDR1 and CDR2 are ENHRY and SYGVKD. The chain uses TRBV10-3 and TRBJ1-1; 9 bases match TRBD1. The sequence was collected from a man aged 30 to 45 in good health and CMV-seropositive. Source material: PBMCs. The CDR3 nucleotides read TGTGCCATCAGTGTGACAGGGGGAAAGAGCGCTGAAGCTTTCTTT. It translates to CAISVTGGKSAEAFF.